One sample yielded the 20 T cell receptor beta chains listed below, sequenced in a study of early T cells in non-severe SARS-CoV-2 infection. In TCRdb, the 5' RACE reads were re-called with MiXCR into one record per CDR3 protein. The table includes over 60,000 distinct CDR3 sequences, 12% detected once. The sample consisted of whole blood, taken at baseline. All receptors come from an adult who was a healthcare worker with PCR-confirmed SARS-CoV-2 infection or an uninfected control (not recorded which).

The table lists this clonotype with a few counts. The rearrangement links TRBV4-3 to TRBJ1-2; D not resolved. CDR1 and CDR2 from the germline V gene are LGHNA and YSLEER. The CDR3 consists of 17 residues. V lost 0 bases and J lost 11, with 25 bases in between. CDR3 sequence (DNA): TGCGCCAGCAGCCAAGACGGGCGGCAGTGGGTGATAGAGCCTTACACCTTC. Translation gives CASSQDGRQWVIEPYTF.

The V gene is TRBV28, the J gene TRBJ2-7; D is unresolved. Trimming took off 6 bases at V and 0 bases at J, with 15 bases between the two ends. Germline CDR1 MDHEN, CDR2 SYDVKM. The CDR3 totals 15 residues. For the CDR3, the DNA is TGTGCCAGCAGCACACCGGACCGTCACTCCTACGAGCAGTACTTC. Amino acid sequence: CASSTPDRHSYEQYF.

This clonotype was counted a few times. The chain has TRBV5-1 and TRBJ2-7; no definite D call. This CDR3 comprises 12 residues. V lost 3 bases and J lost 6, with 10 bases in between. CDR1 and CDR2 (germline): SGHRS, YFSETQ. The CDR3 loop reads CASSSLGPEQYF. CDR3 coding DNA: TGCGCCAGCAGCTCCCTGGGTCCCGAGCAGTACTTC.

This clonotype came up once. The V call is TRBV20-1, the J call TRBJ1-2, with D unclear. The CDR3 is 15 amino acids. V was cut by 4 bases and J by 1 base, with 16 bases left in between. Germline V gene data show CDR1 as DFQATT and CDR2 as SNEGSKA (reference sequence). The CDR3 protein is CSATSPGEINYGYTF. CDR3 bases: TGCAGTGCTACGTCCCCCGGAGAAATTAACTATGGCTACACCTTC.

This clonotype showed up many times. The gene calls are TRBV5-6 and TRBJ1-1; TRBD1 is a possible D gene (6 bases). Per germline, CDR1 SGHDT and CDR2 YYEEEE. The CDR3 contains 15 residues. Trimming took 3 bases from V and 0 from J, leaving 12 bases between them. CDR3 sequence: CASSWGPGLNTEAFF. The CDR3 DNA sequence: TGTGCCAGCAGCTGGGGGCCCGGCCTGAACACTGAAGCTTTCTTT.

The CDR3 loop reads CASAGANTGELFF. As DNA, the CDR3 is TGTGCTTCTGCGGGGGCGAACACCGGGGAGCTGTTTTTT. The chain employs TRBV7-6 and TRBJ2-2, with 7 bases aligning to TRBD2. Germline V gene data show CDR1 as SGHVS and CDR2 as FNYEAQ. The CDR3 length is 13 residues.

In regard to this clonotype: Because the CDR3 is missing its conserved closing phenylalanine or tryptophan, this is likely a read error. The chain recombines TRBV11-2 with TRBJ2-3, with D maybe TRBD2 (5 bases). The CDR3 runs 16 residues. With 0 bases removed from V and 1 base from J, the gap between germline ends came to 11 bases. Germline-derived CDR1 and CDR2 are SGHAT and FQNNGV. CDR3 coding DNA: TGTGCCAGCAGCTTAGATGTGCTAGCAGGCACAGATACGCAGTATCTT. This sequence encodes CASSLDVLAGTDTQYL.

The J gene is TRBJ1-5, the V gene TRBV6-6; D remains unclear. V was clipped by 2 bases and J by 6 bases, with 5 bases between them. The germline CDR1 and CDR2 sequences are MNHNY and SVGAGI (reference sequence). This CDR3 has 12 amino acids. For the CDR3, the DNA is TGTGCCAGCAGTTACCAGCTTCAGCCCCAGCATTTT. Protein: CASSYQLQPQHF.

The chain couples TRBV12-3 or TRBV12-4 to TRBJ1-2; the D gene is possibly TRBD1 (5 bases). This CDR3 contains 12 residues. V lost 3 bases, J lost 7 bases, and 9 bases lay in between. The CDR3 is CASSFGDLGYTF. In DNA form, the CDR3 reads TGTGCCAGCAGTTTCGGGGACCTTGGCTACACCTTC.

This clonotype was observed many times. The chain has TRBV6-6 and TRBJ1-1; the D is unclear. V gave up 2 bases and J gave up 4 bases, with 8 bases separating them. This CDR3 comprises 13 residues. Per germline, CDR1 MNHNY and CDR2 SVGAGI (reference sequence). This CDR3 reads CASSYDVGTEAFF. Written as DNA, the CDR3 is TGTGCCAGCAGTTACGACGTGGGCACTGAAGCTTTCTTT.

A few counts support this clonotype. The chain joins TRBV28 to TRBJ2-5; 7 nucleotides align to TRBD1. CDR3 length: 15 amino acids. J gave up 2 bases and V 6 bases, and 9 bases lay outside the gene matches. Germline V CDR1 and CDR2: MDHEN, SYDVKM. The CDR3 DNA reads TGTGCCAGCAGCGCCCCCGGACAGGTTCAAGAGACCCAGTACTTC. Translation: CASSAPGQVQETQYF.

This clonotype was seen many times. This rearrangement joins TRBV7-2 to TRBJ2-6; D may be TRBD1 (6 bases). Per germline, CDR1 SGHTA and CDR2 FQGNSA. The CDR3 spans 19 residues. V was trimmed by 1 base and J by 2 bases, leaving 18 bases between them. The DNA for the CDR3 is TGTGCCAGCAGCTTAGGTCTCTCCCTCAGGGGCCCTGGGGCCAACGTCCTGACTTTC. Translating gives CASSLGLSLRGPGANVLTF. The full variable domain, in which reference TRBV7-2 and TRBJ2-6 provide the parts outside the CDR3, is GAGVSQSPSNKVTEKGKDVELRCDPISGHTALYWYRQSLGQGLEFLIYFQGNSAPDKSGLPSDRFSAERTGGSVSTLTIQRTQQEDSAVYLCASSLGLSLRGPGANVLTFGAGSRLTVL.

By share, this clonotype counts as medium-sized (0.01 to 0.1%). This chain uses TRBV2 with TRBJ2-7; 7 bases align to TRBD1. The CDR3 spans 15 residues. With 6 bases clipped from V and 3 bases from J, the junction kept 11 bases outside the gene matches. Germline assignment: CDR1 SNHLY and CDR2 FYNNEI. The CDR3 DNA reads TGTGCCAGCAGAAACAGGGGCTATGTGGACTACGAGCAGTACTTC. Translation gives CASRNRGYVDYEQYF.

This clonotype was seen repeatedly, ten times or more. The genes are TRBV20-1 and TRBJ2-3; 9 bases are shared with TRBD2. The CDR3 is made up of 16 amino acids. V trimming: 3 bases; J trimming: 3 bases; junction bases outside the gene matches: 10. CDR1 and CDR2 (germline): DFQATT, SNEGSKA (reference sequence). This CDR3 reads CSASPSRAGGTDTQYF. The CDR3, as DNA: TGCAGTGCTAGCCCCTCGCGAGCGGGGGGTACAGATACGCAGTATTTT.

This clonotype occurred many times. The V call is TRBV14, the J call TRBJ2-7; perhaps TRBD1 as D (6 bases). V was cut by 4 bases and J by 3 bases, with 16 bases left in between. The germline V gene has CDR1 SGHDN and CDR2 FVKESK. The CDR3 covers 15 residues. CDR3 loop: CASSRPRQESYEQYF. In DNA, the CDR3 is TGTGCCAGCAGCCGGCCCCGACAGGAAAGCTACGAGCAGTACTTC.

In this sample, this clonotype turned up a few times. One end of the junction fails to match germline, which may point to a read error. The chain is built from TRBV7-7 and TRBJ1-3; the D is unclear. CDR3 size: 15 residues. Looked up from germline, CDR1 is SSHAT and CDR2 is FNYEAQ (reference sequence). The chain's CDR3 is CASSPGVPSGNTIYF. For the CDR3, the DNA is TGTGCTAGCAGCCCGGGTGTCCCCTCTGGAAACACCATATATTTT.

The table lists this clonotype with a few counts. This chain joins TRBV5-4 and TRBJ2-5; 10 bases agree with TRBD2. J gave up 4 bases and V 3 bases, and 6 bases lay outside the gene matches. CDR3 length: 15 residues. Germline V CDR1 and CDR2: SGHNT, YYREEE (reference sequence). The CDR3 coding sequence is TGTGCCAGCAGCTGGGCAGCGGGGGGGCCAGAGACCCAGTACTTC. As protein: CASSWAAGGPETQYF.

CDR3 DNA sequence: TGTGCCAGCAGTCCCTTGATGGGGTTCAACTCCTACGAGCAGTACTTC. Translation: CASSPLMGFNSYEQYF. The genes are TRBV6-5 and TRBJ2-7; D gene unclear. Germline loops: CDR1 MNHEY, CDR2 SVGAGI. CDR3 size: 16 residues. The ends were cut back, 5 bases at V and 0 bases at J, with 17 bases in the middle.

This clonotype was found a few times. The rearrangement links TRBV7-8 to TRBJ2-2; 7 nucleotides match TRBD2. The CDR3 length is 15 residues. The J segment lost 7 bases and the V segment lost 5 bases, leaving 10 bases of the junction unmatched. CDR1 and CDR2 from the germline V gene are SGHVS and FQNEAQ. The DNA for the CDR3 is TGTGCCAGCAGCCCCCGTGGGGGGAGGGTCGGGGAGCTGTTTTTT. This translates into CASSPRGGRVGELFF.

The chain uses TRBV5-8 and TRBJ2-3; 7 bases agree with TRBD1. CDR1 is SGHTS and CDR2 is YDEGEE in the germline V gene. Unmatched junction bases numbered 7, after V lost 3 bases and J lost 0 bases. The CDR3 loop spans 16 amino acids. CDR3 sequence (DNA): TGTGCCAGCAGCTCAGGACAGGACCGTAGCACAGATACGCAGTATTTT. It translates to CASSSGQDRSTDTQYF.